Listed below are T cell receptor beta chains from one sample, sequenced in a study of T cells in Graves' hyperthyroidism and ophthalmopathy. From the multiplex PCR reads, TCRdb called clonotypes with MiXCR, one entry per CDR3 protein. In the table there are about 590,000 distinct CDR3 sequences, approximately 14% of which are singletons. The material sequenced was blood. The receptors shown here come from a woman aged 25 to 39 with Graves' hyperthyroidism. Each CDR3 is given with its conserved first and last residue. The D gene is left open where the match is weak. Where a row states a size, it is once, few, many or the class of an expanded clone; other rows omit it.

DNA: TGTGCCAGCTCACCGACGGAAGGAAGCAATCAGCCCCAGCATTTT
CDR3: CASSPTEGSNQPQHF
J: TRBJ1-5
V: TRBV18
D: -
size: many

DNA: TGTGCCAGCTCATCGACGACTAGCGGGAGGCTCCTCAATATCGTCGAGCAGTACTTC
CDR3: CASSSTTSGRLLNIVEQYF
J: TRBJ2-7
V: TRBV6-2/TRBV6-3
D: TRBD2
size: -

DNA: TGCAGTGCAGAGACTAGCGGGAGGTCAGATACGCAGTATTTT
CDR3: CSAETSGRSDTQYF
J: TRBJ2-3
V: TRBV20-1
D: TRBD2
size: -

DNA: TGCGCCAGCAGGGACAGGGGGTTGAGCAATCAGCCCCAGCATTTT
CDR3: CASRDRGLSNQPQHF
J: TRBJ1-5
V: TRBV10-1
D: TRBD1
size: -

DNA: TGTGCCAGCAGTTTAGACTACAGGGGAATTGGCTGCACCTTC
CDR3: CASSLDYRGIGCTF
J: TRBJ1-2
V: TRBV12-3/TRBV12-4
D: TRBD1
size: many

DNA: TGCGCCAGCAGCCAAGTACCTTTGAACACTGAAGCTTTCTTT
CDR3: CASSQVPLNTEAFF
J: TRBJ1-1
V: TRBV4-3
D: -
size: few

DNA: TGTGCCAGCAGCCAAGACGCGGGCTCCTACAATGAGCAGTTCTTC
CDR3: CASSQDAGSYNEQFF
J: TRBJ2-1
V: TRBV3-1
D: -
size: many

DNA: TGTGCCAGCAGCCTCTCCCCGGGAGGGGGGAACATTCAGTACTTC
CDR3: CASSLSPGGGNIQYF
J: TRBJ2-4
V: TRBV7-2
D: TRBD2
size: -

DNA: TGTGCCAGCAGCCAAGATGAAAGGGGCCCTGAAGCTTTCTTT
CDR3: CASSQDERGPEAFF
J: TRBJ1-1
V: TRBV14
D: -
size: -

DNA: TGTGCCAGCAGCCATAATGGGGCGGAGAGCTCCTACAATGAGCAGTTCTTC
CDR3: CASSHNGAESSYNEQFF
J: TRBJ2-1
V: TRBV4-2
D: -
size: few

DNA: TGTGCCAGCAGGGCAGACCTGCATTACACCCCCTACGAGGAGCAGTACTTC
CDR3: CASRADLHYTPYEEQYF
J: TRBJ2-7
V: TRBV6-1
D: -
size: many

DNA: TGCAGTGCTACAGGGGCCACCGGGGAGCTGTTTTTT
CDR3: CSATGATGELFF
J: TRBJ2-2
V: TRBV20-1
D: -
size: many

DNA: TGTGCCATACAGGGGGGCGCAGATACGCAGTATTTT
CDR3: CAIQGGADTQYF
J: TRBJ2-3
V: TRBV7-9
D: TRBD1
size: many

DNA: TGTACGCGGGGGGAATACGAGCAGTACTTC
CDR3: CTRGEYEQYF
J: TRBJ2-7
V: TRBV19
D: TRBD2
size: -

DNA: TGCAGTGCTAGAGGAAGCGGGAGAAACACCGGGGAGCTGTTTTTT
CDR3: CSARGSGRNTGELFF
J: TRBJ2-2
V: TRBV20-1
D: TRBD2
size: many

DNA: TGTGCCAGCAGCCAAGATCGTCAATCTTGGGGGAGACAAGAGACCCAGTACTTC
CDR3: CASSQDRQSWGRQETQYF
J: TRBJ2-5
V: TRBV3-1
D: -
size: -

DNA: TGTGCCACCAGAGAGACAGGGTGGTACAATGAGCAGTTCTTC
CDR3: CATRETGWYNEQFF
J: TRBJ2-1
V: TRBV15
D: TRBD1
size: few

DNA: TGCAGCGGCGGGGAGGCCAAAAACATTCAGTACTTC
CDR3: CSGGEAKNIQYF
J: TRBJ2-4
V: TRBV29-1
D: -
size: -

DNA: TGTGCCAGCAGCTTAGGTGGCACCTACTCCGGAAACACCATATATTTT
CDR3: CASSLGGTYSGNTIYF
J: TRBJ1-3
V: TRBV13
D: -
size: many

DNA: TGTGCCAGCAGCTCCGGGGGCGAGAGTAATGAAAAACTGTTTTTT
CDR3: CASSSGGESNEKLFF
J: TRBJ1-4
V: TRBV7-9
D: -
size: -

DNA: TGTGCCAGCAGCCCGGGACAGGGAGTTTCGGAGACCCAGTACTTC
CDR3: CASSPGQGVSETQYF
J: TRBJ2-5
V: TRBV12-3/TRBV12-4
D: TRBD1
size: -

DNA: TGCAGTGCTAGAGATAATGACAGGGAAATCGACGAGCAGTACTTC
CDR3: CSARDNDREIDEQYF
J: TRBJ2-7
V: TRBV20-1
D: TRBD1
size: many

DNA: TGTGCCAGCAGCTTTAGCGGGAGGGCCAACGAGCAGTACTTC
CDR3: CASSFSGRANEQYF
J: TRBJ2-7
V: TRBV11-2
D: TRBD2
size: many

DNA: TGTGCCAGCAGTCCTGGACAGGTGGCTCCACCCCTCCACTTT
CDR3: CASSPGQVAPPLHF
J: TRBJ1-6
V: TRBV27
D: TRBD1
size: -

DNA: TGTGCCTGGAGTCGAGGGACTCGACGAGAATATACGCAGTATTTT
CDR3: CAWSRGTRREYTQYF
J: TRBJ2-3
V: TRBV30
D: -
size: many

DNA: TGTGCCAGTAGTATCGAGGGCGGGTACACCGGGGAGCTGTTTTTT
CDR3: CASSIEGGYTGELFF
J: TRBJ2-2
V: TRBV19
D: -
size: -

DNA: TGTGCCAGCAGCCGACAGGGTTTTCAGCCCCAGCATTTT
CDR3: CASSRQGFQPQHF
J: TRBJ1-5
V: TRBV12-3/TRBV12-4
D: TRBD1
size: -

DNA: TGTGCCAGCAGCGCGGTCCCCGGGTACGATGAGCAGTTCTTC
CDR3: CASSAVPGYDEQFF
J: TRBJ2-1
V: TRBV11-2
D: -
size: -

DNA: TGTGCCAGCAGCTTAACAGGGGCTCACGATGAGCAGTTCTTC
CDR3: CASSLTGAHDEQFF
J: TRBJ2-1
V: TRBV7-3
D: -
size: few

DNA: TGTGCCAGCAGTATGGGACGGACTAATGAAAAACTGTTTTTT
CDR3: CASSMGRTNEKLFF
J: TRBJ1-4
V: TRBV12-3/TRBV12-4
D: -
size: many

DNA: TGTGCCACCAGCAGAGATTACACCGGGGAGCTGTTTTTT
CDR3: CATSRDYTGELFF
J: TRBJ2-2
V: TRBV15
D: -
size: many

DNA: TGCAGCGTTGGACTAGCGGGAGGCAATGAGCAGTTCTTC
CDR3: CSVGLAGGNEQFF
J: TRBJ2-1
V: TRBV29-1
D: TRBD2
size: many

DNA: TGTGCCAGCAGCTTCCCCTGGGGGGGCCGGCATGAGCAGTTCTTC
CDR3: CASSFPWGGRHEQFF
J: TRBJ2-1
V: TRBV7-8
D: -
size: many

DNA: TGTGCCAGCTCACCTAGCTGGGGCACTGAAGCTTTCTTT
CDR3: CASSPSWGTEAFF
J: TRBJ1-1
V: TRBV18
D: -
size: many

DNA: TGTGCCAGCAGTTTACCCCTGGGGACTAGGATCTATGAGCAGTTCTTC
CDR3: CASSLPLGTRIYEQFF
J: TRBJ2-1
V: TRBV27
D: TRBD2
size: many

DNA: TGTGCCAGCAGTCCCTGGACAGGGCGGCAAGAGACCCAGTACTTC
CDR3: CASSPWTGRQETQYF
J: TRBJ2-5
V: TRBV27
D: TRBD1
size: -

DNA: TGTGCCACCAGCAGAGACTCGGGACTAGTCAGCGGGGAGCTGTTTTTT
CDR3: CATSRDSGLVSGELFF
J: TRBJ2-2
V: TRBV15
D: TRBD2
size: -

DNA: TGTGCCAGCAGCGTAGAAATAGCGGGAGGCTTTAAGAATGAGCAGTTCTTC
CDR3: CASSVEIAGGFKNEQFF
J: TRBJ2-1
V: TRBV9
D: TRBD2
size: -

DNA: TGCGCCAGCAGCCAAGCGGACACCCCCTACGAGCAGTACTTC
CDR3: CASSQADTPYEQYF
J: TRBJ2-7
V: TRBV7-3
D: -
size: few

DNA: TGTGCCAGCAGTGTGGGGAGGGGCTACTACGAGCAGTACTTC
CDR3: CASSVGRGYYEQYF
J: TRBJ2-7
V: TRBV25-1
D: TRBD2
size: few

DNA: TGTGCCAGCAGCCCCCCGACTAGGTTGACTGAAGCTTTCTTT
CDR3: CASSPPTRLTEAFF
J: TRBJ1-1
V: TRBV9
D: -
size: -

DNA: TGTGCCAGCACCCCGGCCCTCCGCTACAATGAGCAGTTCTTC
CDR3: CASTPALRYNEQFF
J: TRBJ2-1
V: TRBV11-2
D: -
size: many

DNA: TGTGCCAGCAGTTCCCGGGACAGGGGTAGCTATGGCTACACCTTC
CDR3: CASSSRDRGSYGYTF
J: TRBJ1-2
V: TRBV27
D: TRBD1
size: -

DNA: TGTGCCAGCAGTGACAGTCTTGGCAATGAGCAGTTCTTC
CDR3: CASSDSLGNEQFF
J: TRBJ2-1
V: TRBV9
D: -
size: once

DNA: TGCGCCAGCATCTGGGACCCGGCGGGGGTCACTGAAGCTTTCTTT
CDR3: CASIWDPAGVTEAFF
J: TRBJ1-1
V: TRBV10-2
D: -
size: -

DNA: TGCAGTGCTAGAGAGGCCTGGGGGCAGAGGAACACTGAAGCTTTCTTT
CDR3: CSAREAWGQRNTEAFF
J: TRBJ1-1
V: TRBV20-1
D: -
size: many

DNA: TGCGCCAGCAGCCGAATCATAGCGGGAGTCGAGAAAGAGACCCAGTACTTC
CDR3: CASSRIIAGVEKETQYF
J: TRBJ2-5
V: TRBV11-2
D: TRBD2
size: few

DNA: TGTGCCAGCAGTTACCTTCGGCTGGATACCTCCTACGAGCAGTACTTC
CDR3: CASSYLRLDTSYEQYF
J: TRBJ2-7
V: TRBV6-6
D: -
size: many

DNA: TGTGCCAGCAGCTTAGGGGGGGGTTCCTATTCCTACGAGCAGTACTTC
CDR3: CASSLGGGSYSYEQYF
J: TRBJ2-7
V: TRBV11-2
D: TRBD2
size: many

DNA: TGTGCCAGCAGCCCGACATCACAGGGGGGTGGCGTTGAGCAGTACTTC
CDR3: CASSPTSQGGGVEQYF
J: TRBJ2-7
V: TRBV28
D: TRBD1
size: many

DNA: TGTGCCAGCAGTGTAGCGGGAGGATCTCAGTTCTTC
CDR3: CASSVAGGSQFF
J: TRBJ2-1
V: TRBV6-1
D: TRBD2
size: -

DNA: TGTGCCAGCAGTTACTCCCCCCCGGGAGCCGGGGAGCTGTTTTTT
CDR3: CASSYSPPGAGELFF
J: TRBJ2-2
V: TRBV6-7
D: -
size: few

DNA: TGTGCCAGCTCACCAGGGGAGGGGAGGTACACTGAAGCTTTCTTT
CDR3: CASSPGEGRYTEAFF
J: TRBJ1-1
V: TRBV18
D: -
size: many

DNA: TGCAGCGTTGAAGACTCCATCGGTAGCGGGAGGGCCTACGAGCAGTACTTC
CDR3: CSVEDSIGSGRAYEQYF
J: TRBJ2-7
V: TRBV29-1
D: TRBD2
size: many

DNA: TGTGCCAGCAGCTTACCAGGTAGTGCGACTGAAGCTTTCTTT
CDR3: CASSLPGSATEAFF
J: TRBJ1-1
V: TRBV7-2
D: -
size: many

DNA: TGTGCCAGCCAACTAGACCTCCATACAGATACGCAGTATTTT
CDR3: CASQLDLHTDTQYF
J: TRBJ2-3
V: TRBV12-3/TRBV12-4
D: -
size: few

DNA: TGCAGCGTCCAGGAAGGCTACACCTTC
CDR3: CSVQEGYTF
J: TRBJ1-2
V: TRBV29-1
D: -
size: -

DNA: TGTGCCAGCAGCTTTTCTTCGGGTTCTACCTACGAGCAGTACTTC
CDR3: CASSFSSGSTYEQYF
J: TRBJ2-7
V: TRBV7-2
D: -
size: many

DNA: TGTGCCAGCAGCTTAGATCCGAACACTGAAGCTTTCTTT
CDR3: CASSLDPNTEAFF
J: TRBJ1-1
V: TRBV11-2
D: -
size: many